One sample yielded the 28 T cell receptor beta chains listed below, sequenced in a study of beta chain features in type 1 diabetes. Findings and caveats of the study: Across all four CD4+ subsets, people with type 1 diabetes showed modestly shorter TCRB CDR3s.

The sequenced template was cDNA made from the entire isolated RNA. This table comes from immunoSEQ multiplex PCR, and its TCRdb copy is limited to in-frame clones, with some not included. Among under 300,000 clones, about 15% were seen once, and the ten largest hold roughly 0.019%. These receptors have no identified antigens. The sequencing sample was made of naive CD4+ T cells from blood. All receptors derive from a man aged 25 to 40 with type 1 diabetes.

In this sample, this clone turned up a few times. The chain employs TRBV23-1 and TRBJ1-6; a weak D match, TRBD1 (6 bases). TRBV23-1 is an ORF, and what it does is uncertain. Trimming removed 2 bases from V and 0 bases from J, with 14 bases in between. This CDR3 is 18 amino acids long. CDR3 nucleotides: TGCGCCAGCAGTCAACCGGGACACCCGAGCTCCTATAATTCACCCCTCCACTTT. This gives the protein CASSQPGHPSSYNSPLHF.

CDR3 sequence reads: CASTSGGDYEQYF. In nucleotides, the CDR3 is TGTGCCAGCACTAGCGGGGGAGACTACGAGCAGTACTTC. The chain uses TRBV19 and TRBJ2-7; 11 bases match TRBD2. The V and J ends lost 9 bases and 3 bases, in that order; junction bases with no gene match: 4. The CDR3 loop spans 13 amino acids. CDR1 is LNHDA and CDR2 is SQIVND in the germline V gene (reference sequence). The full variable domain, with the rest looked up from reference TRBV19 and TRBJ2-7, is DGGITQSPKYLFRKEGQNVTLSCEQNLNHDAMYWYRQDPGQGLRLIYYSQIVNDFQKGDIAEGYSVSREKKESFPLTVTSAQKNPTAFYLCASTSGGDYEQYFGPGTRLTVT.

This clone was observed a few times. The chain uses TRBV19 and TRBJ2-3, with 11 nucleotides matching TRBD2. V lost 7 bases and J lost 6; bases outside the gene matches: 9. This CDR3 spans 15 amino acids. The germline V gene encodes CDR1 LNHDA and CDR2 SQIVND (reference sequence). This CDR3 is CASTPGLADGDTQYF. The CDR3 DNA is TGTGCCAGTACCCCGGGACTAGCGGACGGGGATACGCAGTATTTT.

This clone was picked up a small number of times. This sequence joins TRBV7-9 and TRBJ2-4, with D perhaps TRBD2 (6 bases). Germline lookup yields CDR1 SEHNR and CDR2 FQNEAQ (reference sequence). This CDR3 contains 15 residues. Trimming removed 5 bases at V and 3 bases at J, with 14 bases between. CDR3 nucleotide sequence: TGTGCCAGCAGCCCGGGGGAATTGGGCAAAAACATTCAGTACTTC. This encodes CASSPGELGKNIQYF.

This clone has more than one count but fewer than ten. The chain is built from TRBV29-1 and TRBJ1-2; D not certain. Germline-derived CDR1 and CDR2 are SQVTM and ANQGSEA. Trimming cost V 5 bases and J 6 bases, with 19 bases left between them. The CDR3 length is 14 residues. In DNA, the CDR3 is TGCAGCGTTCGACAACTGGATGGGAGAAATGGCTACACCTTC. It translates to CSVRQLDGRNGYTF.

This chain joins TRBV6-6 and TRBJ2-7; D uncertain. Germline-derived CDR1 and CDR2 are MNHNY and SVGAGI (reference sequence). V was clipped by 5 bases and J by 3 bases, with 8 bases between them. The length of the CDR3 is 12 residues. The CDR3 here is CASSPGLYEQYF. CDR3 DNA: TGTGCCAGCAGTCCGGGTCTCTACGAGCAGTACTTC.

The chain combines TRBV10-3 with TRBJ2-3, with 10 bases identical to TRBD2. Germline V gene sequence: CDR1 ENHRY, CDR2 SYGVKD. With V trimmed by 0 bases and J by 5 bases, 8 bases remained unmatched. The CDR3 contains 17 residues. CDR3 sequence: CAISESVLAGVVDTQYF. The DNA of the CDR3 is TGTGCCATCAGTGAGTCAGTGCTAGCGGGAGTGGTAGATACGCAGTATTTT.

A word on this clone: This specimen includes other DNA sequences encoding the same CDR3. CDR3 region: CASSPGTGGYEQYF. CDR3 sequence (DNA): TGTGCCAGCTCACCTGGGACAGGGGGGTACGAGCAGTACTTC. The V gene is TRBV18, the J gene TRBJ2-7; 11 bases match TRBD1. Germline assignment: CDR1 KGHSH and CDR2 LQKENI. This CDR3 region has 14 residues. The V and J ends lost 3 bases and 4 bases, in that order; junction bases with no gene match: 2.

In this sample, this clone turned up a few times. The chain carries TRBV5-1 and TRBJ2-5; D unresolved. The germline gives CDR1 SGHRS, CDR2 YFSETQ. V lost 0 bases and J lost 4, with 7 bases in between. This CDR3 has 13 residues. CDR3 protein: CASSLAPGETQYF. The CDR3 DNA follows: TGCGCCAGCAGCTTGGCTCCGGGAGAGACCCAGTACTTC.

This clone was picked up a small number of times. This chain uses TRBV25-1 with TRBJ1-5; no definite D call. Germline values: CDR1 MGHDK, CDR2 SYGVNS. The CDR3 contains 13 residues. Trimming took off 6 bases at V and 0 bases at J, with 6 bases between the two ends. The chain's CDR3 is CASSRSSNQPQHF. The DNA of the CDR3 is TGTGCCAGCAGCCGGAGTAGCAATCAGCCCCAGCATTTT.

A few counts support this clone. The chain is built from TRBV11-1 and TRBJ1-1; tentative D call: TRBD1 (5 bases). The CDR3 is made up of 14 amino acids. Per the germline V gene, CDR1 is SGHAT and CDR2 is FQDESV (reference sequence). V gave up 6 bases and J gave up 1 base, with 12 bases separating them. The CDR3 loop is CASSHNRRNTEAFF. The CDR3 nucleotides read TGTGCCAGCAGTCATAACAGGAGGAACACTGAAGCTTTCTTT.

This clone was counted a few times. The rearrangement joins TRBV6-5 to TRBJ2-7; the match to TRBD2 covers 11 bases. Germline trimming cut 8 bases from V and 12 bases from J; bases unmatched to any gene: 6. This CDR3 region has 11 residues. Germline V gives CDR1 MNHEY, CDR2 SVGAGI. The DNA for the CDR3 is TGTGCCAGCGCGACTAGCGGGACCGTGTACTTC. Translated, it gives CASATSGTVYF.

This clone was counted only a few times. One junction end does not reproduce the germline sequence, and a read error may be involved. The chain links TRBV5-1 to TRBJ2-7, with D possibly being TRBD1 (6 bases). The CDR3 spans 17 residues. Germline lookup yields CDR1 SGHRS and CDR2 YFSETQ. The CDR3 DNA reads as TGCGCCAGCACCTTGGGGCTGGGGGCTTTTCGCCCCTACGAGCAGTACTTC. This gives the protein CASTLGLGAFRPYEQYF.

The rearrangement joins TRBV11-2 to TRBJ1-1; no clear D gene. The germline V and J ends were trimmed by 8 bases and 3 bases, with 16 bases remaining between them. The CDR3 has 14 amino acids. CDR1 is SGHAT and CDR2 is FQNNGV in the germline V gene. CDR3 sequence reads: CASGHQAADTEAFF. CDR3 nucleotides: TGTGCCAGCGGCCACCAGGCCGCAGACACTGAAGCTTTCTTT.

Only a few counts were recorded for this clone. This chain connects TRBV14 to TRBJ1-6; D gene unclear. CDR3 length equals 12 residues. The V end was cut by 6 bases, the J end by 9 bases, with 9 bases between. Germline-derived CDR1 and CDR2 are SGHDN and FVKESK. Here the CDR3 DNA reads TGTGCCAGCAGTTACGGGGTTTCACCCCTCCACTTT. It is translated as CASSYGVSPLHF.

This clone was seen more than once but under ten times. This rearrangement joins TRBV7-2 to TRBJ2-7; TRBD1 matches at 8 bases. Per the germline V gene, CDR1 is SGHTA and CDR2 is FQGNSA. This CDR3 is built from 14 residues. The junction had 7 bases not matched to a gene; V was cut back by 5 bases and J by 4 bases. CDR3 in amino acids: CASSPSRGQYEQYF. The CDR3 DNA is TGTGCCAGCAGCCCGTCCAGGGGGCAATACGAGCAGTACTTC.

This chain joins TRBV19 and TRBJ2-7; the D gene is possibly TRBD1 (6 bases). This CDR3 spans 14 amino acids. Germline CDR1 and CDR2: LNHDA and SQIVND (reference sequence). V was shortened by 5 bases and J by 2 bases, with 13 bases between the two germline ends. CDR3 DNA: TGTGCCAGTAGTCGTGACAGGTGGACCTACGAGCAGTACTTC. This codes for CASSRDRWTYEQYF.

The chain is built from TRBV5-1 and TRBJ2-1; TRBD2 might be the D (6 bases). From germline, CDR1 is SGHRS and CDR2 YFSETQ. Deletions cut 2 bases from V and 7 bases from J, with 13 bases between. CDR3 length: 14 amino acids. The CDR3: CASSFGSRGNEQFF. CDR3 sequence (DNA): TGCGCCAGCAGCTTCGGGTCCCGGGGGAATGAGCAGTTCTTC.

The chain uses TRBV19 and TRBJ1-5; no clear D. Between the trimmed V and J ends, which lost 4 bases and 0 bases, there was a span of 16 bases. The CDR3 has 17 amino acids. Germline V lookup: CDR1 LNHDA, CDR2 SQIVND (reference sequence). The CDR3 coding sequence is TGTGCCAGTAGTACCCGGACTGGATCTTATAGCAATCAGCCCCAGCATTTT. Protein sequence: CASSTRTGSYSNQPQHF. Full variable domain (rest looked up from reference TRBV19 and TRBJ1-5): DGGITQSPKYLFRKEGQNVTLSCEQNLNHDAMYWYRQDPGQGLRLIYYSQIVNDFQKGDIAEGYSVSREKKESFPLTVTSAQKNPTAFYLCASSTRTGSYSNQPQHFGDGTRLSIL.

The V gene is TRBV30, the J gene TRBJ1-2, with 7 bases identical to TRBD1. The trim removed 3 bases at V and 8 bases at J, leaving 12 bases unmatched. This CDR3 region has 14 residues. Germline-derived CDR1 and CDR2 are GTSNPN and SVGIG (reference sequence). The CDR3 spells CAWSISGGSGGYTF. The CDR3 DNA sequence: TGTGCCTGGAGCATCTCAGGGGGTTCTGGCGGCTACACCTTC.

This chain links TRBV6-5 with TRBJ2-7; 8 bases line up with TRBD1. Trimming cost V 5 bases and J 0 bases; bases outside gene matches: 3. Germline assignment: CDR1 MNHEY and CDR2 SVGAGI. CDR3 size: 14 residues. DNA for the CDR3: TGTGCCAGCAGTAGACAGGGGAGCTCCTACGAGCAGTACTTC. Its translation: CASSRQGSSYEQYF.

The chain uses TRBV5-6 and TRBJ2-1; tentative D call: TRBD2 (5 bases). Trimming removed 0 bases from V and 9 bases from J, with 13 bases in between. The CDR3 runs to 14 residues. In germline, CDR1 is SGHDT, CDR2 YYEEEE. The CDR3 bases are TGTGCCAGCAGCTTGGGGGAGAGGGAAGGTGAGCAGTTCTTC. It is translated as CASSLGEREGEQFF.

This clone has more than one count but fewer than ten. This chain connects TRBV28 to TRBJ1-2, with 9 nucleotides matching TRBD1. The V gene's germline CDR1 is MDHEN and CDR2 SYDVKM. The CDR3 covers 13 residues. V lost 11 bases to trimming and J lost 2 bases; unmatched junction nucleotides: 6. CDR3 bases: TGTGCCGGGCGGGGGACAGGGAACTATGGCTACACCTTC. As protein: CAGRGTGNYGYTF.

This clone has a handful of counts. The rearrangement links TRBV7-9 to TRBJ1-6; a possible D gene is TRBD1 (6 bases). The CDR3 covers 15 residues. V lost 4 bases, J lost 5 bases, and 12 bases lay in between. Germline V lookup: CDR1 SEHNR, CDR2 FQNEAQ (reference sequence). CDR3 region: CASSSTGTDNSPLHF. For the CDR3, the DNA is TGTGCCAGCAGCTCAACAGGGACGGATAATTCACCCCTCCACTTT.

In its sample, this clone was seen a few times. The gene calls are TRBV5-1 and TRBJ1-1; D is possibly TRBD1 (5 bases). The length of the CDR3 is 14 residues. Trimming shortened V by 1 base and J by 6 bases, and 13 bases separated the two germline ends. CDR1 and CDR2 (germline): SGHRS, YFSETQ. This CDR3 reads CASSLRGGEAEAFF. CDR3 in DNA: TGCGCCAGCAGCTTGAGGGGCGGGGAGGCTGAAGCTTTCTTT.

This rearrangement joins TRBV6-1 to TRBJ1-5; 12 nucleotides line up with TRBD1. Germline V gene data show CDR1 as MNHNS and CDR2 as SASEGT. V trimming: 0 bases; J trimming: 4 bases; junction bases outside the gene matches: 4. The CDR3 is 17 amino acids. The CDR3 sequence: CASSEAGTGGMNQPQHF. For the CDR3, the DNA is TGTGCCAGCAGTGAAGCGGGGACAGGGGGCATGAATCAGCCCCAGCATTTT.

The gene calls are TRBV7-9 and TRBJ1-1; D is unclear. V was shortened by 1 base and J by 0 bases, with 6 bases between the two germline ends. CDR3 length: 14 amino acids. Per the germline V gene, CDR1 is SEHNR and CDR2 is FQNEAQ (reference sequence). The CDR3 region is CASSLGSVNTEAFF. The CDR3 DNA is TGTGCCAGCAGCTTAGGTTCAGTGAACACTGAAGCTTTCTTT.

This clone turned up a few times. The chain uses TRBV4-1 and TRBJ1-6; 9 bases map to TRBD1. Germline CDR1 MGHRA, CDR2 YSYEKL. Germline trimming cut 4 bases from V and 7 bases from J; bases unmatched to any gene: 5. The CDR3 is 15 amino acids. CDR3 region: CASSRDRVGNSPLHF. The CDR3 DNA sequence: TGCGCCAGCAGCCGGGACAGGGTGGGGAATTCACCCCTCCACTTT.